This TCR beta chain was recorded in a study of Graves' ophthalmopathy and Graves' hyperthyroidism. This clonotype appeared many times. The antigen is undetermined. Beta-chain TCR CDR3 regions were amplified from RNA transcripts. First-round RT-PCR with HTBI primers preceded a second-round multiplex PCR. TCRdb reprocessed the multiplex PCR reads via MiXCR and lists one record per CDR3 protein. The sample contains under 350,000 distinct CDR3 sequences, 17% of which appear only once. Germline V lookup: CDR1 SGDLS, CDR2 YYNGEE. V was clipped by 3 bases and J by 4 bases; unmatched bases: 5. The length of the CDR3 is 14 residues. General study results and limits: A majority of expanded thyroid clonotypes exceeding 0.001 frequency were likewise present in blood. The 13-signature model separated ophthalmopathy from stable hyperthyroidism at over 85% sensitivity and around 81% specificity.

In this cohort, patients with other autoimmune diseases, uncontrolled infections, pregnancy or lactation were excluded. Establishment of the diagnosis relied upon clinical symptoms, serum thyroxine, TRAb, thyroid ultrasound and orbital computed tomography. Sequenced input: peripheral blood. V usage is TRBV9 and J usage is TRBJ2-7; 9 bases match TRBD1. The source of this sequence is an adult man with Graves' ophthalmopathy. The CDR3: CASSARDRDYEQYF. The CDR3, as DNA: TGTGCCAGCAGCGCCCGGGACAGGGATTACGAGCAGTACTTC.